This is a list of T cell receptor beta chains from one sample in a study of cytomegalovirus exposure and HLA in healthy donors. Generated by immunoSEQ multiplex PCR, the TCRdb table keeps only in-frame clones and is missing some. Of approximately 95,000 clones in the sample, around 80% were seen once. The source material was PBMCs. The receptors shown here come from a man younger than 35 in good health and CMV-seropositive. Both conserved end residues are trimmed from each CDR3.

v_gene	j_gene	CDR3aa
TRBV5-5	TRBJ1-2	ASSSDRFGANYGYT
TRBV15	TRBJ2-5	ATSRGDTANQETQY
TRBV11-2	TRBJ2-2	ASSKALARELF
TRBV9	TRBJ2-3	ASSAGLAEFTDTQY
TRBV5-4	TRBJ2-1	ASSSKGQIYNEQF
TRBV12-2	TRBJ1-6	ASRLVSEIYNSPLH
TRBV5-1	TRBJ1-4	ASSLGQGFEKLF
TRBV5-6	TRBJ1-6	ASSGQGGSYNSPLH
TRBV30	TRBJ2-7	AWMTGSYEQY
TRBV27	TRBJ2-7	ASRDTYEQY
TRBV19	TRBJ2-6	ATTQGPHSGANVLT
TRBV7-2	TRBJ2-3	ASSIVAGGPALTDTQY
TRBV6-1	TRBJ1-1	ASRKTGIGTEAF
TRBV4-1	TRBJ2-1	ASSQEGLAGGSGEQF
TRBV28	TRBJ2-7	ASSQGGSSYEQY
TRBV6-5	TRBJ1-6	ASSYATGSYSPLH
TRBV5-4	TRBJ2-7	ASSPGDRGRLEQY
TRBV29-1	TRBJ1-2	SVEHRDRENYGYT
TRBV5-1	TRBJ1-1	ASSMRQDLSNTEAF
TRBV28	TRBJ2-7	ASSPPETGVVQY
TRBV30	TRBJ2-7	AWKISGQFYEQY
TRBV7-7	TRBJ1-1	ASSPPGSTEAF
TRBV7-6	TRBJ2-5	ASSPLAGGIETQY
TRBV7-9	TRBJ2-1	ASRPLRGGAYNEQF
TRBV7-9	TRBJ2-5	ASSSRDRQNQETQY
TRBV28	TRBJ2-7	ASRKQGLSYEQY